This entry describes one T cell receptor beta chain. The antigen remains undetermined. These data originate in a study of shared clonotypes between healthy human individuals. After removal of 4 bases from V and 0 bases from J, the junction contained 13 bases not matched to a gene. This CDR3 comprises 19 residues. Germline V CDR1 and CDR2: SEHNR, FQNEAQ (reference sequence). Study outcomes and limitations: Of the naive CD4 clonotypes, 4% to 5% were shared across several donors.

Method: immunoSEQ multiplex PCR; TCRdb's copy keeps in-frame clones and lacks some. The sample holds approximately 1,500,000 clones, about 98% seen once. The TCR sequence derives from a young man in good health. The chain combines TRBV7-9 with TRBJ2-5; TRBD2 matches 11 bases. The sequenced sample was naive CD4+ T cells sorted from blood. The subset here: CD45RA+ positively selected. CDR3 sequence reads: CASSSRGTSGRRYQETQYF. In DNA form, the CDR3 reads TGTGCCAGCAGCTCCCGCGGGACTAGCGGAAGACGGTACCAAGAGACCCAGTACTTC.